One sample yielded the 8 T cell receptor beta chains listed below, sequenced in a study of T cells in Graves' hyperthyroidism and ophthalmopathy. Authors of the study amplified TCR beta CDR3 regions from RNA transcripts. The study used the HTBI primer set for a first-round RT-PCR of the TCR CDR3. TCRdb fed the multiplex PCR reads into MiXCR, producing one record per CDR3 protein. The sample includes around 500,000 distinct CDR3 sequences, under 25% of them seen just once. Material: blood. These receptors were collected from a woman in her seventies with Graves' ophthalmopathy.

The rearrangement joins TRBV7-2 to TRBJ1-1; D is ambiguous. Germline V lookup: CDR1 SGHTA, CDR2 FQGNSA. V gave up 0 bases and J gave up 1 base, with 6 bases separating them. The CDR3 has 14 amino acids. The CDR3 sequence: CASSLAGWNTEAFF. CDR3 coding DNA: TGTGCCAGCAGCTTAGCTGGGTGGAACACTGAAGCTTTCTTT.

The table lists this clonotype with many counts. J is TRBJ2-1 and V is TRBV28, with TRBD2 matching over 14 bases. J gave up 0 bases and V 6 bases, and 4 bases lay outside the gene matches. The CDR3 runs 17 residues. Germline V gives CDR1 MDHEN, CDR2 SYDVKM. CDR3 region: CASSLTSGRGSYNEQFF. The CDR3 coding sequence is TGTGCCAGCAGCTTGACTAGCGGGAGGGGCTCCTACAATGAGCAGTTCTTC.

This chain links TRBV2 with TRBJ1-4, with D perhaps TRBD1 (5 bases). Germline V CDR1 and CDR2: SNHLY, FYNNEI. CDR3 size: 17 residues. Deletions cut 7 bases from V and 3 bases from J, with 21 bases between. The CDR3 spells CASIGAGINTPNEKLFF. DNA of the CDR3: TGTGCCAGCATCGGGGCAGGAATAAATACTCCTAATGAAAAACTGTTTTTT.

This clonotype was seen more than once but under ten times. The rearrangement joins TRBV4-1 to TRBJ2-7, with TRBD1 matching over 9 bases. Trimming cost V 3 bases and J 3 bases; bases outside gene matches: 6. Germline V CDR1 and CDR2: MGHRA, YSYEKL. The CDR3 extends over 15 amino acids. CDR3 residues: CASSHQDRGSYEQYF. CDR3 DNA: TGCGCCAGCAGCCACCAGGACAGGGGAAGCTACGAGCAGTACTTC.

The table lists this clonotype with a few counts. The chain is built from TRBV30 and TRBJ2-3; 12 nucleotides agree with TRBD2. V trimming: 3 bases; J trimming: 5 bases; junction bases outside the gene matches: 6. Germline V gene data show CDR1 as GTSNPN and CDR2 as SVGIG (reference sequence). This CDR3 spans 15 amino acids. The CDR3 here is CAWRRLAGDVDTQYF. CDR3 bases: TGTGCCTGGAGGCGACTAGCGGGAGATGTAGATACGCAGTATTTT.

This chain joins TRBV19 and TRBJ2-2, with D possibly called TRBD1 or TRBD2 (5 bases each). The germline V and J ends were trimmed by 4 bases and 6 bases, with 15 bases remaining between them. CDR1 and CDR2 from the germline V gene are LNHDA and SQIVND (reference sequence). CDR3 size: 15 residues. CDR3 bases: TGTGCCAGTAGTACGACGCACGGGACGGCCGGGGAGCTGTTTTTT. Residues: CASSTTHGTAGELFF. The whole variable domain, remainder taken from reference TRBV19 and TRBJ2-2, is DGGITQSPKYLFRKEGQNVTLSCEQNLNHDAMYWYRQDPGQGLRLIYYSQIVNDFQKGDIAEGYSVSREKKESFPLTVTSAQKNPTAFYLCASSTTHGTAGELFFGEGSRLTVL.

The CDR3 region has the DNA TGCAGTGCTAGTTGGGTAGCGGGCCACTACGAGCAGTACTTC. Translated, it gives CSASWVAGHYEQYF. V gene TRBV20-1 combines with J gene TRBJ2-7; 7 bases fit TRBD2. Germline-derived CDR1 and CDR2 are DFQATT and SNEGSKA (reference sequence). The V segment lost 3 bases and the J segment 3 bases; nucleotides outside the gene matches: 8. This CDR3 region has 14 residues.

The table lists this clonotype with many counts. The chain is built from TRBV2 and TRBJ2-2, with 7 bases matching TRBD2. The CDR3 has 13 amino acids. Unmatched junction bases numbered 3, after V lost 6 bases and J lost 5 bases. Germline V gives CDR1 SNHLY, CDR2 FYNNEI. The CDR3, as DNA: TGTGCCAGCAGCGTCGGGGGGACCGGGGAGCTGTTTTTT. Protein product: CASSVGGTGELFF.